Following are 23 T cell receptor beta chains from one sample sequenced in a study of blood T cell repertoires in COVID-19. Some clones are missing from TCRdb's copy, which holds only in-frame ones; the method was immunoSEQ multiplex PCR. The table includes a few hundred thousand clones, just under 90% detected once. Sequences were obtained from PBMCs or T cells enriched from blood (not recorded which). Receptors originate from a man aged 25 to 40 who had recovered from COVID-19.

The CDR3 loop is CASSRTGANSPLHF. CDR3 in DNA: TGCGCCAGCAGCAGGACAGGGGCGAATTCACCCCTCCACTTT. V and J are TRBV5-1 and TRBJ1-6; 9 bases match TRBD1. CDR3 length: 14 amino acids. Germline lookup yields CDR1 SGHRS and CDR2 YFSETQ. V shed 4 bases and J 7 bases; nucleotides not matched to a gene: 3.

This chain uses TRBV21-1 with TRBJ2-7; TRBD1 is taken as the D call from the table, unchecked against the DNA. TRBV21-1 is a pseudogene segment. The CDR3 covers 15 residues. The CDR3 DNA reads as TGTGCCAGCAGCAAAGGTAACAGTTTTCCCCACGAGCAGTACTTC. Amino acid sequence: CASSKGNSFPHEQYF.

The chain recombines TRBV16 with TRBJ2-7; a weak D match, TRBD2 (6 bases). The V end lost 4 bases, the J end lost 1 base, and 20 bases lay between the germline ends. Per germline, CDR1 KGHSY and CDR2 FQNENV. The CDR3 extends over 17 amino acids. As DNA, the CDR3 is TGTGCCAGCAGCCTCCTTGTGGGGGGAGAACCATCCTACGAGCAGTACTTC. This codes for CASSLLVGGEPSYEQYF. Full variable domain (rest looked up from reference TRBV16 and TRBJ2-7): GEEVAQTPKHLVRGEGQKAKLYCAPIKGHSYVFWYQQVLKNEFKFLISFQNENVFDETGMPKERFSAKCLPNSPCSLEIQATKLEDSAVYFCASSLLVGGEPSYEQYFGPGTRLTVT.

The chain employs TRBV2 and TRBJ2-3, with 8 bases lining up with TRBD2. CDR1 SNHLY and CDR2 FYNNEI come from the germline V gene. Unmatched junction bases numbered 7, after V lost 8 bases and J lost 6 bases. The CDR3 consists of 13 residues. DNA for the CDR3: TGTGCCAGCTCGCGGGGGGCCTGGGATACGCAGTATTTT. It yields the protein CASSRGAWDTQYF.

The J gene is TRBJ1-3, the V gene TRBV7-9, with 9 positions matching TRBD1. The V gene's germline CDR1 is SEHNR and CDR2 FQNEAQ (reference sequence). The V segment lost 4 bases and the J segment 6 bases; nucleotides outside the gene matches: 10. This CDR3 is built from 16 residues. The CDR3: CASSSQGADLENTIYF. In nucleotides, the CDR3 is TGTGCCAGCAGCTCACAGGGGGCTGATCTCGAAAACACCATATATTTT.

V and J are TRBV6-1 and TRBJ1-2; 9 positions match TRBD1. The germline gives CDR1 MNHNS, CDR2 SASEGT. The CDR3 is 16 residues long. Germline trimming cut 2 bases from V and 2 bases from J; bases unmatched to any gene: 6. The CDR3 protein is CASSEPGQGRNYGYTF. CDR3 DNA sequence: TGTGCCAGCAGTGAACCGGGACAGGGAAGAAACTATGGCTACACCTTC.

DNA for the CDR3: TGTGCCAGCAGCCGGAGACCGCGACAAGAGACCCAGTACTTC. Translated, it gives CASSRRPRQETQYF. V usage is TRBV5-6 and J usage is TRBJ2-5; D gene uncertain. Germline assignment: CDR1 SGHDT and CDR2 YYEEEE. The CDR3 loop spans 14 amino acids. V was shortened by 4 bases and J by 2 bases, with 12 bases between the two germline ends.

The chain has TRBV28 and TRBJ2-2; D is possibly TRBD2 (5 bases). V shed 1 base and J shed 3 bases, with 9 bases lying between them. CDR1 and CDR2 (germline): MDHEN, SYDVKM. This CDR3 is built from 15 residues. The CDR3 nucleotides read TGTGCCAGCAGTTTATACGGGATGGACACCGGGGAGCTGTTTTTT. Residues: CASSLYGMDTGELFF.

The chain combines TRBV14 with TRBJ2-7; 8 bases line up with TRBD1. Germline V CDR1 and CDR2: SGHDN, FVKESK. The CDR3 sequence is 13 residues long. V shed 3 bases, J shed 2 bases, and the junction held 0 bases outside the gene matches. The CDR3 reads CASSQGQAYEQYF. CDR3 bases: TGTGCCAGCAGCCAGGGACAGGCCTACGAGCAGTACTTC.

The V and J genes are TRBV5-6 and TRBJ1-1; TRBD1 is a possible D gene (6 bases). CDR1 is SGHDT, CDR2 YYEEEE, per germline. This CDR3 is 12 amino acids long. V was clipped by 0 bases and J by 10 bases, with 10 bases between them. The chain's CDR3 is CASSLALGAAFF. In DNA form, the CDR3 reads TGTGCCAGCAGCTTGGCTCTGGGGGCAGCTTTCTTT. The whole variable domain, remainder taken from reference TRBV5-6 and TRBJ1-1, is DAGVTQSPTHLIKTRGQQVTLRCSPKSGHDTVSWYQQALGQGPQFIFQYYEEEERQRGNFPDRFSGHQFPNYSSELNVNALLLGDSALYLCASSLALGAAFFGQGTRLTVV.

The CDR3 here is CAISEHDRDSYEQYF. The CDR3 region has the DNA TGTGCCATCAGTGAGCACGACAGGGACTCCTACGAGCAGTACTTC. The chain carries TRBV10-3 and TRBJ2-7, with 7 positions matching TRBD1. V was clipped by 2 bases and J by 0 bases; unmatched bases: 4. The germline CDR1 and CDR2 sequences are ENHRY and SYGVKD. The CDR3 consists of 15 residues.

This chain connects TRBV28 to TRBJ2-1, with TRBD1 matching over 7 bases. Germline CDR1 and CDR2: MDHEN and SYDVKM. The V and J ends lost 8 bases and 7 bases, in that order; junction bases with no gene match: 8. The CDR3 is made up of 13 amino acids. This CDR3 reads CASRRQGWNEQFF. The CDR3 region has the DNA TGTGCCAGCCGTCGACAGGGATGGAATGAGCAGTTCTTC.

This clone appeared a single time. The rearrangement links TRBV6-5 to TRBJ1-6; TRBD1 is a possible D gene (6 bases). The germline V gene has CDR1 MNHEY and CDR2 SVGAGI. The CDR3 contains 15 residues. Trimming took off 6 bases at V and 5 bases at J, with 14 bases between the two ends. The DNA for the CDR3 is TGTGCCAGCAGACCACCCGGACAGAATAATTCACCCCTCCACTTT. Its translation: CASRPPGQNNSPLHF.

The gene calls are TRBV28 and TRBJ2-7, with 7 bases that match TRBD2. This CDR3 is 17 amino acids long. Trimming took 6 bases from V and 3 from J; bases not matched to a gene: 17. Germline CDR1 is MDHEN and CDR2 is SYDVKM. Written as DNA, the CDR3 is TGTGCCAGCAGACCACCGACTAGCTTTTTCGAAAGCTACGAGCAGTACTTC. Protein product: CASRPPTSFFESYEQYF.

The genes are TRBV24-1 and TRBJ2-2, with 10 nucleotides matching TRBD2. CDR3 length: 17 residues. CDR1 and CDR2 from the germline V gene are KGHDR and SFDVKD. With V trimmed by 10 bases and J by 0 bases, 10 bases remained unmatched. The CDR3 coding sequence is TGTGCCACGACTAGCGGGCAGAGCAATACGAACACCGGGGAGCTGTTTTTT. This translates into CATTSGQSNTNTGELFF.

The CDR3 DNA follows: TGCAGCGTTGAAGGCGAGGGATACAATGAGCAGTTCTTC. This encodes CSVEGEGYNEQFF. V is TRBV29-1 and J is TRBJ2-1; maybe TRBD2 (5 bases). This CDR3 contains 13 residues. Germline CDR1 and CDR2: SQVTM and ANQGSEA. V was cut by 1 base and J by 4 bases, with 8 bases left in between.

V and J are TRBV28 and TRBJ1-5; TRBD1 matches 8 bases. Germline V gene lookup returns CDR1 MDHEN and CDR2 SYDVKM. CDR3 length: 16 residues. With 6 bases clipped from V and 5 bases from J, the junction kept 12 bases outside the gene matches. CDR3 sequence (DNA): TGTGCCAGCAGACCGAGGACAGGGCCTTCCTATCAGCCCCAGCATTTT. Translated, it gives CASRPRTGPSYQPQHF.

CDR3 sequence (DNA): TGTGCCAGTAGCCACGCCCCGAGAGGCACTGAAGCTTTCTTT. It is translated as CASSHAPRGTEAFF. The chain links TRBV19 to TRBJ1-1; D remains ambiguous. V was cut by 6 bases and J by 4 bases, with 15 bases left in between. Germline values: CDR1 LNHDA, CDR2 SQIVND (reference sequence). CDR3 size: 14 residues.

The chain is built from TRBV6-6 and TRBJ2-7; 7 nucleotides align to TRBD1. Germline CDR1 MNHNY, CDR2 SVGAGI (reference sequence). The CDR3 is made up of 15 amino acids. J lost 6 bases, V lost 0 bases, and 8 bases had no gene match. The CDR3 nucleotides read TGTGCCAGCAGTTACTCGAAAAGGGGGCCCCTCGAGCAGTACTTC. Protein sequence: CASSYSKRGPLEQYF.

This clone was recorded once. The chain is built from TRBV29-1 and TRBJ1-2; D is undetermined. Germline loops: CDR1 SQVTM, CDR2 ANQGSEA. The CDR3 runs to 10 residues. V was cut by 7 bases and J by 6 bases, with 9 bases left in between. This chain's CDR3 is CSDVRDGYTF. CDR3 nucleotide sequence: TGCAGCGACGTGAGGGATGGCTACACCTTC.

This clone occurred once. The chain has TRBV5-1 and TRBJ2-3, with 9 positions matching TRBD1. The CDR3 consists of 15 residues. From germline, CDR1 is SGHRS and CDR2 YFSETQ. Trimming at V came to 4 bases and at J to 0 bases, leaving 3 bases not matched to a gene. CDR3 DNA sequence: TGCGCCAGCAGCGGGGGGACAGGGAGCACAGATACGCAGTATTTT. This sequence encodes CASSGGTGSTDTQYF.

The chain carries TRBV30 and TRBJ2-3; 7 bases align to TRBD1. In germline, CDR1 is GTSNPN, CDR2 SVGIG (reference sequence). This CDR3 has 11 residues. The V gene end was trimmed by 5 bases and the J gene end by 4 bases; junction bases not matched to a gene: 0. CDR3 nucleotides: TGTGCCTGGGACAGGGCAGATACGCAGTATTTT. Protein: CAWDRADTQYF. Variable domain in full (rest from reference TRBV30 and TRBJ2-3): SQTIHQWPATLVQPVGSPLSLECTVEGTSNPNLYWYRQAAGRGLQLLFYSVGIGQISSEVPQNLSASRPQDRQFILSSKKLLLSDSGFYLCAWDRADTQYFGPGTRLTVL.

The chain recombines TRBV27 with TRBJ1-2, with a tentative D call TRBD1 (5 bases). Germline-derived CDR1 and CDR2 are MNHEY and SMNVEV (reference sequence). V was pared by 5 bases and J by 2 bases, with 12 bases between. The CDR3 runs 14 residues. The CDR3 loop is CASSPWWGNYGYTF. DNA of the CDR3: TGTGCCAGCAGTCCATGGTGGGGCAACTATGGCTACACCTTC.